This T cell receptor (beta chain) was recovered during a study of control samples from healthy donors and cancer patients. Assay: immunoSEQ multiplex PCR; the TCRdb copy retains only in-frame clones and omits some. This table holds over 150,000 clones, around 96% found once. CDR1 is SNHLY and CDR2 is FYNNEI in the germline V gene. Germline trimming cut 6 bases from V and 3 bases from J; bases unmatched to any gene: 9. The CDR3 loop spans 16 amino acids. This clone was detected only a few times. The chain combines TRBV2 with TRBJ2-2; TRBD1 matches at 8 bases. The sample taken for sequencing was blood. The receptor was derived from a young woman in good health. CDR3 region: CASRGGQGAYTGELFF. DNA for the CDR3: TGTGCCAGCAGGGGGGGCCAGGGGGCATACACCGGGGAGCTGTTTTTT.